This entry lists 17 T cell receptor beta chains sequenced from one sample in a study of TIL therapy for anti-PD-1-resistant metastatic lung cancer. The immunoSEQ assay was v3. Generated by immunoSEQ multiplex PCR, the TCRdb table keeps only in-frame clones and is missing some. This sample carries about 60,000 clones, about 69% of them seen once, and the ten largest clones take over 6.5%. Documented time point: pre-treatment sample, taken before nivolumab and TIL therapy. The sequences come from blood, collected at baseline. All receptors come from a person between 30 and 79 years old with non-small cell lung cancer.

This clone was recorded a few times. The chain joins TRBV23-1 to TRBJ2-7; D is unclear. TRBV23-1 falls under the ORF class, with uncertain function. The CDR3 sequence is 14 residues long. The ends were cut back, 4 bases at V and 7 bases at J, with 17 bases in the middle. The CDR3 nucleotides read TGCGCCAGCAGTCCCCAGATCGTCCGCAGGGAGCAGTACTTC. It encodes CASSPQIVRREQYF.

The chain couples TRBV29-1 to TRBJ2-5; 12 bases match TRBD2. With V trimmed by 1 base and J by 1 base, 7 bases remained unmatched. Germline V gene data show CDR1 as SQVTM and CDR2 as ANQGSEA. The CDR3 contains 17 residues. The CDR3 sequence is CSVEGQGLAGPQETQYF. In DNA, the CDR3 is TGCAGCGTTGAAGGTCAAGGACTAGCGGGGCCCCAAGAGACCCAGTACTTC.

The chain couples TRBV9 to TRBJ2-2, with TRBD2 matching over 8 bases. After removal of 5 bases from V and 7 bases from J, the junction contained 4 bases not matched to a gene. The CDR3 consists of 13 residues. Germline CDR1 is SGDLS and CDR2 is YYNGEE. CDR3 in amino acids: CASRYSGDGELFF. CDR3 nucleotide sequence: TGTGCCAGCAGGTATAGCGGGGACGGGGAGCTGTTTTTT.

The chain combines TRBV29-1 with TRBJ2-2; D might be TRBD2 (6 bases). CDR3 length: 14 residues. The V and J ends lost 6 bases and 2 bases respectively, with 13 bases between them. The germline V gene encodes CDR1 SQVTM and CDR2 ANQGSEA. The CDR3 loop is CSVSGGRNTGELFF. The CDR3 nucleotides are TGCAGCGTCTCTGGGGGGAGAAACACCGGGGAGCTGTTTTTT.

The rearrangement links TRBV5-1 to TRBJ1-1, with 8 nucleotides matching TRBD1. Per the germline V gene, CDR1 is SGHRS and CDR2 is YFSETQ. Trimming cost V 4 bases and J 1 base; bases outside gene matches: 6. The CDR3 extends over 15 amino acids. CDR3 nucleotide sequence: TGCGCCAGCAGCCCCCTTACAGGGGGGAACACTGAAGCTTTCTTT. This translates into CASSPLTGGNTEAFF.

The chain recombines TRBV5-1 with TRBJ2-2; D possibly corresponds to TRBD1 (6 bases). This CDR3 spans 14 amino acids. V lost 0 bases and J lost 8, with 11 bases in between. CDR1 is SGHRS, CDR2 YFSETQ, per germline. This chain's CDR3 is CASSLVPGEGELFF. The CDR3 DNA reads as TGCGCCAGCAGCTTGGTCCCAGGGGAAGGGGAGCTGTTTTTT.

The chain recombines TRBV9 with TRBJ2-3, with D possibly being TRBD2 (6 bases). This CDR3 spans 14 amino acids. Trimming took off 3 bases at V and 3 bases at J, with 11 bases between the two ends. CDR1 and CDR2 from the germline V gene are SGDLS and YYNGEE. The CDR3 DNA reads TGTGCCAGCAGCGAGGGCGGGGTAACAGATACGCAGTATTTT. It is translated as CASSEGGVTDTQYF.

CDR3 bases: TGTGCCAGCAGCTTACAAGACGGCTATGGCTACACCTTC. It specifies CASSLQDGYGYTF. The gene calls are TRBV11-2 and TRBJ1-2, with unresolved D. The length of the CDR3 is 13 residues. Trimming removed 2 bases at V and 4 bases at J, with 8 bases between. CDR1 is SGHAT and CDR2 is FQNNGV in the germline V gene.

This chain uses TRBV6-1 with TRBJ1-2, with D possibly being TRBD1 (6 bases). The CDR3 has 13 amino acids. Germline loops: CDR1 MNHNS, CDR2 SASEGT. Trimming took off 6 bases at V and 4 bases at J, with 12 bases between the two ends. The chain's CDR3 is CASSRGGAYGYTF. CDR3 coding DNA: TGTGCCAGCAGCCGGGGGGGGGCCTATGGCTACACCTTC.

This sequence joins TRBV2 and TRBJ2-1, with 8 nucleotides matching TRBD2. Trimming removed 3 bases from V and 5 bases from J; junction bases left unmatched: 12. Per the germline V gene, CDR1 is SNHLY and CDR2 is FYNNEI. The CDR3 extends over 17 amino acids. The CDR3 here is CASSDESGGPLDNEQFF. CDR3 in DNA: TGTGCCAGCAGTGATGAGAGCGGGGGCCCTCTAGACAATGAGCAGTTCTTC.

The rearrangement links TRBV7-9 to TRBJ1-1; no firm D call. The CDR3 totals 12 residues. Germline V gene sequence: CDR1 SEHNR, CDR2 FQNEAQ (reference sequence). Trimming took 2 bases from V and 4 from J, leaving 5 bases between them. CDR3 nucleotides: TGTGCCAGCAGCTTAAGGGCCACTGAAGCTTTCTTT. This translates into CASSLRATEAFF.

The V call is TRBV7-8, the J call TRBJ2-1, with 15 bases that match TRBD2. The germline CDR1 and CDR2 sequences are SGHVS and FQNEAQ. The CDR3 loop spans 18 amino acids. The V and J ends lost 2 bases and 7 bases, in that order; junction bases with no gene match: 9. The CDR3 DNA reads TGTGCCAGCAGCTTATTCTTCGGGACTAGCGGGGGGTGGAATGAGCAGTTCTTC. Amino acid sequence: CASSLFFGTSGGWNEQFF.

The gene calls are TRBV11-2 and TRBJ1-2; the D is unclear. The CDR3 has 14 residues. V was pared by 5 bases and J by 3 bases, with 13 bases between. In germline, CDR1 is SGHAT, CDR2 FQNNGV. Here the CDR3 reads CASSRPGVDYGYTF. CDR3 coding DNA: TGTGCCAGCAGCAGGCCCGGGGTTGACTATGGCTACACCTTC.

This chain uses TRBV5-4 with TRBJ2-2; 7 nucleotides match TRBD1. Germline V gene sequence: CDR1 SGHNT, CDR2 YYREEE (reference sequence). V trimming: 2 bases; J trimming: 2 bases; junction bases outside the gene matches: 6. This CDR3 spans 16 amino acids. The CDR3 loop is CASSFGRDSNTGELFF. The CDR3 bases are TGTGCCAGCAGCTTTGGCCGGGACAGCAACACCGGGGAGCTGTTTTTT. The variable domain in full, with the rest retrieved from reference TRBV5-4 and TRBJ2-2, is ETGVTQSPTHLIKTRGQQVTLRCSSQSGHNTVSWYQQALGQGPQFIFQYYREEENGRGNFPPRFSGLQFPNYSSELNVNALELDDSALYLCASSFGRDSNTGELFFGEGSRLTVL.

This sequence joins TRBV5-1 and TRBJ2-7, with TRBD1 matching over 9 bases. Germline CDR1 reads SGHRS; CDR2 reads YFSETQ. Trimming at V came to 4 bases and at J to 7 bases, leaving 15 bases not matched to a gene. The CDR3 is 16 residues long. DNA for the CDR3: TGCGCCAGCAGCCTCGGCGGAACAGGGGGCGCGGGTGAGCAGTACTTC. Protein product: CASSLGGTGGAGEQYF.

The chain links TRBV30 to TRBJ1-1; 9 bases are shared with TRBD1. Trimming at V came to 3 bases and at J to 1 base, leaving 3 bases not matched to a gene. CDR1 is GTSNPN and CDR2 is SVGIG in the germline V gene (reference sequence). This CDR3 is built from 14 residues. In DNA form, the CDR3 reads TGTGCCTGGAGCCCGGGACAGGGGAACACTGAAGCTTTCTTT. This translates into CAWSPGQGNTEAFF.

The DNA of the CDR3 is TGTGCCAGCAGCTTCCGACTAGCGATTGAGACCCAGTACTTC. It yields the protein CASSFRLAIETQYF. The V gene is TRBV11-3, the J gene TRBJ2-5, with 8 bases identical to TRBD2. V was pared by 3 bases and J by 5 bases, with 5 bases of the junction left unmatched. Germline V gene lookup returns CDR1 SGHNT and CDR2 YENEEA. The CDR3 has 14 residues.